This T cell receptor beta chain was recovered during a study of CD8+CD57+ T cells in acquired aplastic anemia. Study at large: Sorting CD4+ and CD8+ cells gave DNA averaging approximately 3 ug.

Investigators profiled TCR beta VDJ and CDR3 from genomic DNA template. One entry per CDR3 protein results from TCRdb running MiXCR on the reads. The table includes 400,000 to 600,000 distinct CDR3 sequences, around 33% detected once. The table lists this clonotype with many counts. Sequenced patients had shown CD8+CD57+ cell expansion by flow cytometry. No therapy was given to patients before blood sampling. The sequence derives from a human donor with aplastic anemia. The material sequenced was sorted CD4+, CD8+, or CD8+CD57+ T cells (not recorded which) from PBMCs.

Here the CDR3 DNA reads TGTGCCAGTAGTATAGCAAAAGGACAGGGGACAAATTCACCCCTCCACTTT. It specifies CASSIAKGQGTNSPLHF. V and J are TRBV19 and TRBJ1-6, with 9 bases that match TRBD1. V dropped 1 base and J dropped 7; count of bases not matched to a gene: 8. CDR1 is LNHDA and CDR2 is SQIVND in the germline V gene (reference sequence). The CDR3 has 17 residues.